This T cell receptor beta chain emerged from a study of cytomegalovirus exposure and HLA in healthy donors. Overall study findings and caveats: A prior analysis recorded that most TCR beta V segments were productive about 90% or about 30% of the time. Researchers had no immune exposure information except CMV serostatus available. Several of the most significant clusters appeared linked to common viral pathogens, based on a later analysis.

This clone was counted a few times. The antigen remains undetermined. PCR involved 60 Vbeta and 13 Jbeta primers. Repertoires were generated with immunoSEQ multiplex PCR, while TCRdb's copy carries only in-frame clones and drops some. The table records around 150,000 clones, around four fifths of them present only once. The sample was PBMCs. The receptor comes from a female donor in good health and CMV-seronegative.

The CDR3 nucleotides read TGTGCCAGCGGGGCGGGGGGCTACCTCGAGCAGTACTTC. Protein: CASGAGGYLEQYF. J is TRBJ2-7 and V is TRBV6-1; TRBD2 matches at 8 bases. After removal of 8 bases from V and 6 bases from J, the junction contained 9 bases not matched to a gene. CDR1 and CDR2 from the germline V gene are MNHNS and SASEGT. This CDR3 contains 13 residues.